These 8 T cell receptor beta chains share one sample of origin, sequenced in a study of blood T cell repertoires in COVID-19. Here immunoSEQ multiplex PCR was the method, and the copy in TCRdb shows in-frame clones only, minus some. The data hold about 50,000 clones, with about 84% observed a single time. Sample: peripheral blood. These receptors were taken from a man aged 55 to 70 with acute or convalescent COVID-19.

This clone was detected a few times. V and J are TRBV6-6 and TRBJ1-2; a possible D gene is TRBD1 (5 bases). Per the germline V gene, CDR1 is MNHNY and CDR2 is SVGAGI (reference sequence). CDR3 size: 12 residues. The ends were cut back, 7 bases at V and 8 bases at J, with 14 bases in the middle. CDR3 region: CASTGQGQGYTF. The CDR3 DNA is TGTGCCAGCACCGGGCAGGGCCAGGGCTACACCTTC.

The V call is TRBV25-1, the J call TRBJ1-4; the D gene is possibly TRBD1 (5 bases). The CDR3 runs 14 residues. CDR1 and CDR2 from the germline V gene are MGHDK and SYGVNS. Trimming took off 3 bases at V and 5 bases at J, with 10 bases between the two ends. This chain's CDR3 is CASSDWEGNEKLFF. CDR3 bases: TGTGCCAGCAGTGACTGGGAGGGGAATGAAAAACTGTTTTTT.

This sequence joins TRBV19 and TRBJ1-1; D is undetermined. CDR3 length: 12 amino acids. V shed 6 bases and J shed 4 bases, with 9 bases lying between them. CDR1 and CDR2 from the germline V gene are LNHDA and SQIVND (reference sequence). The CDR3 DNA reads TGTGCCAGTAGGGGCTCGGTCACTGAAGCTTTCTTT. Amino acid sequence: CASRGSVTEAFF.

The genes are TRBV2 and TRBJ1-5; D gene ambiguous. This CDR3 is built from 17 residues. Trimming stripped 5 bases from V and 0 bases from J, with 17 bases between. Germline loops: CDR1 SNHLY, CDR2 FYNNEI. Here the CDR3 reads CASSREGGEYSNQPQHF. DNA for the CDR3: TGTGCCAGCAGTAGGGAGGGTGGAGAATATAGCAATCAGCCCCAGCATTTT.

The chain joins TRBV6-5 to TRBJ1-3; D not resolved. V was cut by 7 bases and J by 0 bases, with 13 bases left in between. The CDR3 consists of 15 residues. Germline V gives CDR1 MNHEY, CDR2 SVGAGI. The CDR3 region is CASTAAVPSGNTIYF. The CDR3 nucleotides read TGTGCCAGCACTGCCGCGGTTCCCTCTGGAAACACCATATATTTT.

The chain combines TRBV7-2 with TRBJ1-4, with 9 positions matching TRBD1. Germline V gene lookup returns CDR1 SGHTA and CDR2 FQGNSA. The CDR3 is 17 residues long. Trimming took 5 bases from V and 4 from J; bases not matched to a gene: 11. CDR3 amino acids: CASSPFPRQGVNEKLFF. CDR3 DNA: TGTGCCAGCAGCCCATTCCCCAGACAGGGGGTTAATGAAAAACTGTTTTTT.

This chain joins TRBV19 and TRBJ1-5; the match to TRBD1 covers 9 bases. The CDR3 consists of 17 residues. The J segment lost 0 bases and the V segment lost 5 bases, leaving 8 bases of the junction unmatched. Germline CDR1 LNHDA, CDR2 SQIVND (reference sequence). The CDR3 reads CASSPRQGGASNQPQHF. DNA for the CDR3: TGTGCCAGTAGTCCCCGACAGGGGGGGGCTAGCAATCAGCCCCAGCATTTT.

Only one count was recorded for this clone. The V call is TRBV5-1, the J call TRBJ1-1; D possibly corresponds to TRBD1 (5 bases). Per the germline V gene, CDR1 is SGHRS and CDR2 is YFSETQ. V dropped 3 bases and J dropped 5 bases, with 11 bases sitting between them. The CDR3 runs to 13 residues. As DNA, the CDR3 is TGCGCCAGCAGCTGGGGGGTTGGGACTGAAGCTTTCTTT. It specifies CASSWGVGTEAFF.